This section outlines one T cell receptor beta chain sequence together with its context. Its antigen is currently unknown. This sample is drawn from a study of graft-versus-host responses after intestinal transplantation. Study results and limitations: Graft-donor T cell macrochimerism in patients accompanied high graft-versus-host to host-versus-graft clonal ratios in allografts.

The assay was immunoSEQ multiplex PCR, and TCRdb's table has in-frame clones only and misses some. The data contain 55,000 to 65,000 clones, 90% to 95% of them seen just once; the ten biggest clones take up about 0.4%. Germline V gene sequence: CDR1 KGHSH, CDR2 LQKENI. The CDR3 totals 16 residues. The V segment lost 3 bases and the J segment 5 bases; nucleotides outside the gene matches: 9. The genes are TRBV18 and TRBJ1-2; TRBD1 matches 10 bases. Source: unstimulated CD4+ T cells sorted from spleen or lymph node cells, taken before transplant. The sequence was obtained from a human donor who was the organ donor for an intestinal transplant. The CDR3 DNA is TGTGCCAGCTCACCCTCGACCCGGACAGGGGGGTATGGCTACACCTTC. Translating it yields CASSPSTRTGGYGYTF.